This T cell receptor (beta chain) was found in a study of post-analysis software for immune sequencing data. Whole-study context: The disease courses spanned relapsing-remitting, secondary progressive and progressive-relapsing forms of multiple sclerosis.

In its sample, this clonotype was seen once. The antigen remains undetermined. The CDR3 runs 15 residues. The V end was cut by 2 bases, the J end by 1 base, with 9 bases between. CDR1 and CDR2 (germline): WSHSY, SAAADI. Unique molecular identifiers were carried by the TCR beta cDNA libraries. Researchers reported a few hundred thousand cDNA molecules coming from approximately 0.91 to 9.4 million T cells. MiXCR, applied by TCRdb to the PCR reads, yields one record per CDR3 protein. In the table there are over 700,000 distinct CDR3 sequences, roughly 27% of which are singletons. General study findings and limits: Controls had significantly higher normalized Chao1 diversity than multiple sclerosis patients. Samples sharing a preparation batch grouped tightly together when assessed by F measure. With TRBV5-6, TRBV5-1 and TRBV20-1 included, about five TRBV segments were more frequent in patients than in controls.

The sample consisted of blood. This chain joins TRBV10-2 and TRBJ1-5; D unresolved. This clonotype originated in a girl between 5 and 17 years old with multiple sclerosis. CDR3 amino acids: CASSEEGRSNQPQHF. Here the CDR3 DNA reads TGCGCCAGCAGTGAGGAGGGTCGGAGCAATCAGCCCCAGCATTTT.